A single sample is the source of the 17 T cell receptor beta chains below, sequenced in a study of identical twins. MiXCR, applied by TCRdb to the 5' RACE reads, yields one record per CDR3 protein. The sample has 1.5 million to 2 million distinct CDR3 sequences, about 32% seen once. The sequencing input was cord blood. The receptors were sampled from a newborn girl in good health.

This clonotype appeared a few times. The chain joins TRBV10-3 to TRBJ2-5; no firm D call. The CDR3 contains 13 residues. Germline CDR1 and CDR2: ENHRY and SYGVKD. Deletions cut 3 bases from V and 0 bases from J, with 5 bases between. CDR3 protein: CAISEQNQETQYF. The CDR3 nucleotides are TGTGCCATCAGTGAACAAAACCAAGAGACCCAGTACTTC.

DNA of the CDR3: TGCACCGCTAGACGGGCCCGATATGGCTACACCTTC. Translating it yields CTARRARYGYTF. The chain uses TRBV29-1 and TRBJ1-2; no clear D gene. Germline loops: CDR1 SQVTM, CDR2 ANQGSEA. There are 12 residues in the CDR3.

The chain carries TRBV5-1 and TRBJ2-3, with 14 bases aligning to TRBD2. This CDR3 is built from 18 residues. Unmatched junction bases numbered 7, after V lost 4 bases and J lost 0 bases. CDR1 is SGHRS and CDR2 is YFSETQ in the germline V gene. This chain's CDR3 is CASSRGLAGAPSTDTQYF. CDR3 bases: TGCGCCAGCAGCAGGGGACTAGCGGGAGCACCTAGCACAGATACGCAGTATTTT.

This clonotype was recorded at least ten times. The chain has TRBV29-1 and TRBJ2-7, with D possibly matching TRBD1 (6 bases). V shed 4 bases and J shed 0 bases, with 16 bases lying between them. Germline lookup yields CDR1 SQVTM and CDR2 ANQGSEA. The CDR3 is 15 residues long. The DNA for the CDR3 is TGCAGCGTTGTGTTGGACAGCCAGAGCTCCTACGAGCAGTACTTC. This sequence encodes CSVVLDSQSSYEQYF.

Only a few counts were recorded for this clonotype. V gene TRBV12-3 or TRBV12-4 combines with J gene TRBJ1-1, with 10 bases that match TRBD1. The CDR3 sequence is 14 residues long. The V gene end was trimmed by 6 bases and the J gene end by 8 bases; junction bases not matched to a gene: 9. The CDR3 spells CASRPTGGGPEAFF. Here the CDR3 DNA reads TGTGCCAGCAGACCGACAGGGGGCGGGCCAGAAGCTTTCTTT.

The V call is TRBV5-1, the J call TRBJ2-7; a weak D match, TRBD2 (5 bases). Trimming stripped 5 bases from V and 7 bases from J, with 19 bases between. The CDR3 is 14 amino acids. In germline, CDR1 is SGHRS, CDR2 YFSETQ. The CDR3, as DNA: TGCGCCAGCAGTCACCGGGCCCCCGGGAATGAGCAGTACTTC. Translated, it gives CASSHRAPGNEQYF.

A remark on this clonotype: It may be a read error: a sequence one base away is much more abundant. The chain has TRBV4-2 and TRBJ2-1; the D gene is possibly TRBD2 (6 bases). Germline V lookup: CDR1 LGHNA, CDR2 YNFKEQ. The CDR3 is made up of 16 amino acids. V was trimmed by 0 bases and J by 9 bases, leaving 18 bases between them. Written as DNA, the CDR3 is TGTGCCAGCAGCCAAGAAGGAGGACTACTCACCGGTGAGCAGTTCTTC. Translation gives CASSQEGGLLTGEQFF.

The table lists this clonotype with many counts. The rearrangement links TRBV28 to TRBJ2-3; TRBD2 is a possible D gene (6 bases). CDR3 length: 13 residues. The ends were cut back, 7 bases at V and 2 bases at J, with 10 bases in the middle. Germline V gives CDR1 MDHEN, CDR2 SYDVKM. Written as DNA, the CDR3 is TGTGCCAGCACCAGCGGGCCCACAGATACGCAGTATTTT. This sequence encodes CASTSGPTDTQYF.

V usage is TRBV29-1 and J usage is TRBJ2-5, with D maybe TRBD1 (6 bases). The CDR3 loop spans 15 amino acids. V lost 1 base to trimming and J lost 11 bases, with 23 bases between them. Per germline, CDR1 SQVTM and CDR2 ANQGSEA. The CDR3 DNA reads TGCAGCGTTGAAGGGGACACTGTATCCTACAATGAGCAGTACTTC. It yields the protein CSVEGDTVSYNEQYF.

This clonotype was seen repeatedly, ten times or more. The rearrangement uses TRBV7-2 and TRBJ2-6; tentatively, D is TRBD2 (5 bases). This CDR3 is built from 15 residues. Germline CDR1 and CDR2: SGHTA and FQGNSA. V was clipped by 5 bases and J by 0 bases, with 8 bases between them. DNA of the CDR3: TGTGCCAGCAGCCGAGGGTACTCTGGGGCCAACGTCCTGACTTTC. This encodes CASSRGYSGANVLTF.

There are a few counts of this clonotype. J is TRBJ2-7 and V is TRBV6-6; 14 bases align to TRBD2. Per germline, CDR1 MNHNY and CDR2 SVGAGI (reference sequence). This CDR3 has 14 amino acids. The ends lost 7 bases at V and 9 bases at J; junction bases unmatched: 8. The CDR3 protein is CASTSGLAGVGQYF. The DNA of the CDR3 is TGTGCCAGCACCTCGGGACTAGCGGGAGTTGGGCAGTACTTC.

This clonotype was seen a few times. The chain employs TRBV6-5 and TRBJ2-7; TRBD1 agrees at 10 bases. The CDR3 extends over 14 amino acids. J lost 6 bases, V lost 2 bases, and 4 bases had no gene match. CDR1 and CDR2 from the germline V gene are MNHEY and SVGAGI. The CDR3 region is CASSYEGQGFEQYF. The CDR3, as DNA: TGTGCCAGCAGTTACGAGGGACAGGGGTTCGAGCAGTACTTC.

The sample holds a few counts of this clonotype. V is TRBV30 and J is TRBJ2-1; tentative D call: TRBD1 (5 bases). The CDR3 is 14 amino acids. Germline CDR1 reads GTSNPN; CDR2 reads SVGIG (reference sequence). The V end lost 0 bases, the J end lost 6 bases, and 12 bases lay between the germline ends. The CDR3 sequence is CAWSVHGALNEQFF. The CDR3 DNA is TGTGCCTGGAGTGTACATGGGGCCCTCAATGAGCAGTTCTTC.

This clonotype was seen a handful of times. The chain combines TRBV6-1 with TRBJ1-2, with D possibly being TRBD1 (6 bases). Germline values: CDR1 MNHNS, CDR2 SASEGT. The CDR3 is made up of 17 amino acids. With 5 bases removed from V and 0 bases from J, the gap between germline ends came to 19 bases. In DNA form, the CDR3 reads TGTGCCAGCAGTCCCTTTGGTTGGGGGGCAGCTAACTATGGCTACACCTTC. This gives the protein CASSPFGWGAANYGYTF.

The chain is built from TRBV6-1 and TRBJ2-1; TRBD2 aligns across 7 bases. CDR1 and CDR2 from the germline V gene are MNHNS and SASEGT. The CDR3 totals 15 residues. J gave up 0 bases and V 4 bases, and 3 bases lay outside the gene matches. CDR3 nucleotides: TGTGCCAGCAGTGCAGCGGGACTCTCCTACAATGAGCAGTTCTTC. This encodes CASSAAGLSYNEQFF.

This clonotype was counted between two and nine times. The rearrangement joins TRBV7-9 to TRBJ1-6; D is unresolved. Germline V gene data show CDR1 as SEHNR and CDR2 as FQNEAQ (reference sequence). The V and J ends lost 3 bases and 4 bases respectively, with 10 bases between them. CDR3 length: 15 residues. CDR3 DNA: TGTGCCAGCAGCTTGGGAGAGCCTTATAATTCACCCCTCCACTTT. Its protein product is CASSLGEPYNSPLHF.

The V call is TRBV4-1, the J call TRBJ1-2; D uncertain. V was cut by 6 bases and J by 3 bases, with 20 bases left in between. The CDR3 sequence is 16 residues long. Germline assignment: CDR1 MGHRA and CDR2 YSYEKL. CDR3 amino acids: CASRPGSGRLDYGYTF. The CDR3 DNA follows: TGCGCCAGCAGGCCCGGGAGTGGGAGGTTGGACTATGGCTACACCTTC.